This T cell receptor beta chain was documented in a study of cytomegalovirus exposure and HLA in healthy donors. The PCR contained 60 Vbeta and 13 Jbeta primers. TCRdb keeps only in-frame clones here, not all; method: immunoSEQ multiplex PCR. The sample lists 140,000 or so clones, roughly 70% occurring once. Germline V gives CDR1 KGHSH, CDR2 LQKENI. V was pared by 3 bases and J by 5 bases, with 10 bases between. The length of the CDR3 is 13 residues. This sequence was found in a man aged 55 to 69 in good health and CMV-seronegative. Sequencing was carried out using PBMCs. The chain carries TRBV18 and TRBJ2-5, with D possibly TRBD1 on 6 matching bases. The CDR3: CASSPTGSETQYF. The CDR3 DNA reads TGTGCCAGCTCACCTACAGGGTCCGAGACCCAGTACTTC.